The rows below give T cell receptor beta chains drawn from one sample of a study of immune evolution from preneoplasia to lung adenocarcinoma. Clones were sequenced by immunoSEQ multiplex PCR, and TCRdb holds only the in-frame ones, with some missing. The sample has 8,500 to 13,000 clones, around four fifths seen once. The specimen was FFPE minimally invasive lung adenocarcinoma tissue. These receptors all come from a person between 65 and 79 years old with lung adenocarcinoma. Each CDR3 is given with its conserved first and last residue. The D gene is left open where the match is weak. Clone size is stated in some rows and not others, as once, few, many or a class when expanded.

J: TRBJ1-4; V: TRBV19; D: NA; size: NA; CDR3: CASSIAGTNREKLFF; DNA: TGTGCCAGTAGTATAGCTGGGACAAATCGCGAAAAACTGTTTTTT
J: TRBJ1-1; V: TRBV28; D: NA; size: NA; CDR3: CASSISGIEAFF; DNA: TGTGCCAGCAGTATCTCCGGGATTGAAGCTTTCTTT
J: TRBJ2-5; V: TRBV7-9; D: TRBD1; size: NA; CDR3: CASSLFRDRQETQYF; DNA: TGTGCCAGCAGTTTATTCCGGGACAGGCAAGAGACCCAGTACTTC
J: TRBJ2-5; V: TRBV2; D: NA; size: NA; CDR3: CASSGQGTGTQYF; DNA: TGTGCCAGCAGTGGGCAGGGCACGGGGACCCAGTACTTC
J: TRBJ1-2; V: TRBV5-1; D: TRBD1; size: once; CDR3: CASSLGQGSYGYTF; DNA: TGCGCCAGCAGCTTGGGACAGGGAAGTTATGGCTACACCTTC
J: TRBJ2-4; V: TRBV28; D: NA; size: NA; CDR3: CASSRSQPVTKNIQYF; DNA: TGTGCCAGCAGCCGTAGTCAGCCGGTAACGAAAAACATTCAGTACTTC
J: TRBJ1-1; V: TRBV6-5; D: TRBD1; size: NA; CDR3: CASSYSTGWTHTEAFF; DNA: TGTGCCAGCAGTTACTCGACAGGGTGGACTCACACTGAAGCTTTCTTT
J: TRBJ1-1; V: TRBV6-5; D: NA; size: NA; CDR3: CASSYSGLNTEAFF; DNA: TGTGCCAGCAGTTACTCAGGGTTGAACACTGAAGCTTTCTTT
J: TRBJ1-6; V: TRBV28; D: NA; size: NA; CDR3: CASSLGVSYNSPLHF; DNA: TGTGCCAGCAGTTTGGGGGTTTCCTATAATTCACCCCTCCACTTT
J: TRBJ2-7; V: TRBV14; D: NA; size: NA; CDR3: CASSRRRTYEQYF; DNA: TGTGCCAGCAGCCGCCGGAGGACCTACGAGCAGTACTTC
J: TRBJ1-6; V: TRBV30; D: TRBD1; size: few; CDR3: CARQTGGDSPLHF; DNA: TGTGCCAGACAAACAGGGGGCGATTCACCCCTCCACTTT
J: TRBJ2-3; V: TRBV11-3; D: NA; size: NA; CDR3: CASSLGPDTQYF; DNA: TGTGCCAGCAGCTTGGGCCCAGATACGCAGTATTTT
J: TRBJ1-3; V: TRBV6-5; D: NA; size: NA; CDR3: CASSYSRGSSGNTIYF; DNA: TGTGCCAGCAGTTACTCTCGGGGAAGCTCTGGAAACACCATATATTTT
J: TRBJ2-1; V: TRBV18; D: NA; size: NA; CDR3: CASSPGSYNEQFF; DNA: TGTGCCAGCTCACCAGGATCCTACAATGAGCAGTTCTTC
J: TRBJ1-5; V: TRBV13; D: NA; size: NA; CDR3: CASSSTGGNQPQHF; DNA: TGTGCCAGCAGCTCCACTGGGGGAAATCAGCCCCAGCATTTT
J: TRBJ2-3; V: TRBV5-1; D: NA; size: few; CDR3: CASSLARGAPTDTQYF; DNA: TGCGCCAGCAGCTTGGCTCGGGGGGCACCCACAGATACGCAGTATTTT
J: TRBJ1-2; V: TRBV7-8; D: NA; size: NA; CDR3: CASSSTFSGDGRTGYGYTF; DNA: TGTGCCAGCAGCTCAACCTTTTCAGGGGACGGTCGGACTGGCTATGGCTACACCTTC
J: TRBJ2-5; V: TRBV11-3; D: TRBD1; size: NA; CDR3: CASSTGQGETQYF; DNA: TGTGCCAGCAGCACCGGACAGGGAGAGACCCAGTACTTC
J: TRBJ2-3; V: TRBV29-1; D: NA; size: NA; CDR3: CSVVLGRDKADTQYF; DNA: TGCAGCGTTGTTTTAGGCAGGGATAAGGCAGATACGCAGTATTTT
J: TRBJ1-3; V: TRBV5-1; D: NA; size: NA; CDR3: CASSLNRDSGNTIYF; DNA: TGCGCCAGCAGCTTGAACAGGGACTCTGGAAACACCATATATTTT
J: TRBJ1-5; V: TRBV19; D: NA; size: NA; CDR3: CASSIEGPPQATQHF; DNA: TGTGCCAGTAGTATCGAGGGACCCCCCCAGGCGACCCAGCATTTT
J: TRBJ2-1; V: TRBV19; D: TRBD2; size: NA; CDR3: CASSRESGRTYNEQFF; DNA: TGTGCCAGTAGTAGGGAAAGCGGGAGGACCTACAATGAGCAGTTCTTC
J: TRBJ2-2; V: TRBV29-1; D: NA; size: NA; CDR3: CSVGMVEGDTGELFF; DNA: TGCAGCGTCGGAATGGTAGAGGGGGACACCGGGGAGCTGTTTTTT
J: TRBJ2-7; V: TRBV29-1; D: NA; size: NA; CDR3: CSVEEGPHEQYF; DNA: TGCAGCGTTGAAGAGGGCCCGCACGAGCAGTACTTC
J: TRBJ1-1; V: TRBV5-1; D: NA; size: NA; CDR3: CASQQFATGRANTEAFF; DNA: TGCGCCAGCCAACAATTCGCCACAGGGCGGGCGAACACTGAAGCTTTCTTT
J: TRBJ2-5; V: TRBV18; D: TRBD1; size: NA; CDR3: CASSRQGEPSGTQYF; DNA: TGTGCCAGCTCAAGACAGGGGGAACCTTCCGGGACCCAGTACTTC
J: TRBJ2-1; V: TRBV30; D: NA; size: medium-sized; CDR3: CAWNSRGNEQFF; DNA: TGTGCCTGGAATTCCAGGGGTAATGAGCAGTTCTTC
J: TRBJ1-6; V: TRBV6-1; D: NA; size: NA; CDR3: CASSGLFGGDSPLHF; DNA: TGTGCCAGCAGTGGCCTTTTTGGGGGGGATTCACCCCTCCACTTT
J: TRBJ1-2; V: TRBV5-1; D: NA; size: NA; CDR3: CASSLADYYGYTF; DNA: TGCGCCAGCAGCTTAGCGGACTACTATGGCTACACCTTC
J: TRBJ1-2; V: TRBV28; D: TRBD1; size: NA; CDR3: CANFRGNYGYTF; DNA: TGTGCCAACTTCAGGGGGAACTATGGCTACACCTTC
J: TRBJ2-7; V: TRBV5-1; D: NA; size: NA; CDR3: CASSYPDSYEQYF; DNA: TGCGCCAGCAGCTATCCGGACAGCTACGAGCAGTACTTC
J: TRBJ2-3; V: TRBV15; D: TRBD2; size: NA; CDR3: CATTRGLAGDTQYF; DNA: TGTGCCACCACTCGTGGACTAGCGGGAGACACGCAGTATTTT
J: TRBJ2-2; V: TRBV7-3; D: TRBD1; size: NA; CDR3: CASSQSGQGAKSGELFF; DNA: TGTGCCAGCAGCCAATCGGGACAGGGGGCAAAATCCGGGGAGCTGTTTTTT
J: TRBJ1-4; V: TRBV19; D: NA; size: NA; CDR3: CASSIPGGGDNEKLFF; DNA: TGTGCCAGTAGTATCCCAGGAGGGGGTGATAATGAAAAACTGTTTTTT
J: TRBJ2-6; V: TRBV30; D: NA; size: NA; CDR3: CACQSPGANVLTF; DNA: TGTGCCTGTCAATCCCCGGGGGCCAACGTCCTGACTTTC
J: TRBJ1-2; V: TRBV18; D: NA; size: NA; CDR3: CASSRRDYGYTF; DNA: TGTGCCAGCTCAAGACGGGACTATGGCTACACCTTC
J: TRBJ1-2; V: TRBV19; D: TRBD1; size: NA; CDR3: CASRINGQVTNYGYTF; DNA: TGTGCCAGTAGGATCAATGGACAGGTTACTAACTATGGCTACACCTTC
J: TRBJ2-5; V: TRBV28; D: NA; size: once; CDR3: CASKGGGGETQYF; DNA: TGTGCCAGCAAAGGGGGAGGGGGAGAGACCCAGTACTTC
J: TRBJ2-3; V: TRBV7-3; D: TRBD2; size: NA; CDR3: CASSPSGGRGPDTQYF; DNA: TGTGCCAGCAGCCCCAGCGGGGGGAGGGGCCCAGATACGCAGTATTTT
J: TRBJ2-3; V: TRBV11-2; D: NA; size: NA; CDR3: CASSPERHTDTQYF; DNA: TGTGCCAGCAGCCCGGAAAGGCACACAGATACGCAGTATTTT
J: TRBJ2-2; V: TRBV28; D: NA; size: NA; CDR3: CASSFLTGELFF; DNA: TGTGCCAGCAGTTTCCTCACCGGGGAGCTGTTTTTT
J: TRBJ2-1; V: TRBV2; D: TRBD2; size: few; CDR3: CASGREMGNEQFF; DNA: TGTGCCAGCGGGCGGGAGATGGGGAATGAGCAGTTCTTC
J: TRBJ1-5; V: TRBV27; D: NA; size: NA; CDR3: CASSQWADGNQPQHF; DNA: TGTGCCAGCAGCCAATGGGCAGATGGCAATCAGCCCCAGCATTTT
J: TRBJ2-7; V: TRBV28; D: NA; size: NA; CDR3: CASSLWGVDGRREQYF; DNA: TGTGCCAGCAGTTTATGGGGAGTTGATGGGCGTCGCGAGCAGTACTTC
J: TRBJ1-2; V: TRBV5-6; D: TRBD1; size: once; CDR3: CASSKGQGVHGYTF; DNA: TGTGCCAGCAGCAAGGGACAGGGGGTTCATGGCTACACCTTC
J: TRBJ2-2; V: TRBV11-3; D: TRBD2; size: NA; CDR3: CASSLAGGHGELFF; DNA: TGTGCCAGCAGCCTAGCGGGAGGTCACGGGGAGCTGTTTTTT
J: TRBJ2-3; V: TRBV5-4; D: NA; size: NA; CDR3: CASSTGGVPSTDTQYF; DNA: TGTGCCAGCAGCACGGGCGGGGTCCCGAGCACAGATACGCAGTATTTT
J: TRBJ2-2; V: TRBV7-8; D: NA; size: NA; CDR3: CASSLLRQDNTGELFF; DNA: TGTGCCAGCAGCTTACTAAGGCAGGATAACACCGGGGAGCTGTTTTTT
J: TRBJ2-1; V: TRBV5-1; D: NA; size: few; CDR3: CASSPLLGLDYNEQFF; DNA: TGCGCCAGCAGCCCCCTACTAGGACTGGACTACAATGAGCAGTTCTTC
J: TRBJ1-2; V: TRBV18; D: TRBD1; size: NA; CDR3: CASSEGQGLGYTF; DNA: TGTGCCAGCTCCGAGGGACAGGGATTAGGCTACACCTTC